This TCR beta chain was profiled in a study of control samples from healthy donors and cancer patients. Method: immunoSEQ multiplex PCR; TCRdb's copy keeps in-frame clones and lacks some. The sample consists of around 110,000 clones, 85% to 95% of them appearing once. CDR3 length: 15 residues. V lost 1 base to trimming and J lost 6 bases; unmatched junction nucleotides: 8. CDR1 SEHNR and CDR2 FQNEAQ come from the germline V gene (reference sequence). Material for sequencing was blood. The rearrangement links TRBV7-9 to TRBJ2-7, with 8 bases aligning to TRBD2. The sequence was collected from a young man in good health. The chain's CDR3 is CASSLEGTRTFEQYF. The CDR3 region has the DNA TGTGCCAGCAGCTTAGAGGGGACTAGAACCTTCGAGCAGTACTTC.